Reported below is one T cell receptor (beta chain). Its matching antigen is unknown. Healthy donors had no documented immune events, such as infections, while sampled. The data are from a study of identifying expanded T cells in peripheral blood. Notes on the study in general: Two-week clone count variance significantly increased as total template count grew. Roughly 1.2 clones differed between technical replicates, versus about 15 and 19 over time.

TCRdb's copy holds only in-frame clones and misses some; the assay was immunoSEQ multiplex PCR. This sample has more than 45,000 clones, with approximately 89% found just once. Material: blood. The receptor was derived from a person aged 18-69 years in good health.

CDR3 protein: CASSEGTGGSWGYTF. CDR3 in DNA: TGTGCCAGCAGCGAGGGGACAGGCGGTTCGTGGGGCTACACCTTC. The chain employs TRBV5-5 and TRBJ1-2; 8 nucleotides align to TRBD1. The CDR3 contains 15 residues. Per the germline V gene, CDR1 is SGHKS and CDR2 is YYEKEE (reference sequence). J was trimmed by 8 bases and V by 4 bases; bases with no gene match: 13. The entire variable domain, with the rest obtained from reference TRBV5-5 and TRBJ1-2, is as follows: DAGVTQSPTHLIKTRGQQVTLRCSPISGHKSVSWYQQVLGQGPQFIFQYYEKEERGRGNFPDRFSARQFPNYSSELNVNALLLGDSALYLCASSEGTGGSWGYTFGSGTRLTVV.